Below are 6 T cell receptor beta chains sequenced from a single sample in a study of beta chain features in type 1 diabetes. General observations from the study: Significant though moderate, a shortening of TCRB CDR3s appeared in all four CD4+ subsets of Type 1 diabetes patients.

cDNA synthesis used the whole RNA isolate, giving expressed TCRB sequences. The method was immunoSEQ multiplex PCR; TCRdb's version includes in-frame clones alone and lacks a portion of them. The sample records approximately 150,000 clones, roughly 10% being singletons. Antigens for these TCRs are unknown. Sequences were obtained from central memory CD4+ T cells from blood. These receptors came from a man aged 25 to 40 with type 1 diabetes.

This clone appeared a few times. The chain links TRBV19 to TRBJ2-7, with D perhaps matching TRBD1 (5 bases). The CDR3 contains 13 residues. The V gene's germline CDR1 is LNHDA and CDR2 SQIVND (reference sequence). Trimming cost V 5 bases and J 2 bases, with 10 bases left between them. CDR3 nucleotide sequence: TGTGCCAGTAGTGGGGCCGGAACCTACGAGCAGTACTTC. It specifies CASSGAGTYEQYF.

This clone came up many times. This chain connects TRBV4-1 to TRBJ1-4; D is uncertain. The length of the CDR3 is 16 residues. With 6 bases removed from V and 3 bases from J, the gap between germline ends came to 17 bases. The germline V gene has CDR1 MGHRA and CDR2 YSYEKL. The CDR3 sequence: CASRPGPFQANEKLFF. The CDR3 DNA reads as TGCGCCAGCAGACCTGGCCCTTTTCAGGCTAATGAAAAACTGTTTTTT.

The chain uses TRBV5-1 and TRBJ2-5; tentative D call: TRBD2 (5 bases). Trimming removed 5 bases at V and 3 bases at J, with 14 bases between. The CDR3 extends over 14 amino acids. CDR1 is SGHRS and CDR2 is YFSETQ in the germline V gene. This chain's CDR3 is CASRGPSGEETQYF. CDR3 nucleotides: TGCGCCAGCAGAGGACCTTCCGGGGAAGAGACCCAGTACTTC. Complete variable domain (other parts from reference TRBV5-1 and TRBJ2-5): KAGVTQTPRYLIKTRGQQVTLSCSPISGHRSVSWYQQTPGQGLQFLFEYFSETQRNKGNFPGRFSGRQFSNSRSEMNVSTLELGDSALYLCASRGPSGEETQYFGPGTRLLVL.

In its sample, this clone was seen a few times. The CDR3 DNA sequence: TGTGCCAGCAGCCAAGTCGCGGCTATAGCGGGGGAAGAAGAGACCCAGTACTTC. It yields the protein CASSQVAAIAGEEETQYF. This chain joins TRBV4-2 and TRBJ2-5; 9 bases fit TRBD2. V shed 1 base and J 3 bases; nucleotides not matched to a gene: 12. The length of the CDR3 is 18 residues. Germline V gene data show CDR1 as LGHNA and CDR2 as YNFKEQ.

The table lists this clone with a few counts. CDR3: CSVAISGGAGNEQFF. CDR3 DNA: TGCAGCGTTGCAATTAGCGGGGGGGCTGGGAATGAGCAGTTCTTC. The V gene is TRBV29-1, the J gene TRBJ2-1; 11 nucleotides agree with TRBD2. CDR1 and CDR2 from the germline V gene are SQVTM and ANQGSEA. The ends lost 4 bases at V and 7 bases at J; junction bases unmatched: 9. The CDR3 consists of 15 residues.

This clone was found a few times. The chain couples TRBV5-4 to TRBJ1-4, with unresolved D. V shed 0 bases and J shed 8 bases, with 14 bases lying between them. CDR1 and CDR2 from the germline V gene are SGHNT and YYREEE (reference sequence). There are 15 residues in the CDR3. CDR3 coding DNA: TGTGCCAGCAGCTTGGTTTCAGGTCAGGAAGAAAAACTGTTTTTT. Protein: CASSLVSGQEEKLFF.